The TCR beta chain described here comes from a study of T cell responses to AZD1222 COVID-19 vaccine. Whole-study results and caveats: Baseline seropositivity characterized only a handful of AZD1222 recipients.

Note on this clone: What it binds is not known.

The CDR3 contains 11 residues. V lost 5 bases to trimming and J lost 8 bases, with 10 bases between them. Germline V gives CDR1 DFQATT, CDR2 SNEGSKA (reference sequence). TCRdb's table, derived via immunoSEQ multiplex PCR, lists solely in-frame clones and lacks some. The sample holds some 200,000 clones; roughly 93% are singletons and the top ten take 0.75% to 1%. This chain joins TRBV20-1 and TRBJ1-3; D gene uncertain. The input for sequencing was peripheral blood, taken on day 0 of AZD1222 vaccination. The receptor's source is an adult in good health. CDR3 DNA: TGCAGTGCTGGGAGGGATGACACCATATATTTT. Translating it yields CSAGRDDTIYF.